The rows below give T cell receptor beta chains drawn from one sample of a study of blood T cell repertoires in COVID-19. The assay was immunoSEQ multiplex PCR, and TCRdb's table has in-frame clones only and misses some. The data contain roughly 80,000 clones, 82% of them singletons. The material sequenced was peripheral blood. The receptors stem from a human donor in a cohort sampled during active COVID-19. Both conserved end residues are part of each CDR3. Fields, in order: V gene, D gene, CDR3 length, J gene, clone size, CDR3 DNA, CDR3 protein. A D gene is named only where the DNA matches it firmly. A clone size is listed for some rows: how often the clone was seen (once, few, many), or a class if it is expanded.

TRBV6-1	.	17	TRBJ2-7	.	TGTGCCAGCAGTGATGGGTTAGACAGTCTGTTCCTGGGGGAGCAGTACTTC	CASSDGLDSLFLGEQYF
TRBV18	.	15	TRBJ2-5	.	TGTGCCAGCTCACCACCTCCACCCCGGGGAGAGACCCAGTACTTC	CASSPPPPRGETQYF
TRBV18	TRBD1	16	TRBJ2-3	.	TGTGCCAGTTCGCTTTTGGGGACAGGGGGCGGAGATACGCAGTATTTT	CASSLLGTGGGDTQYF
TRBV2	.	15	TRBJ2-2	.	TGTGCCAGCAGTGAATTGATGGGGCGGACCGGGGAGCTGTTTTTT	CASSELMGRTGELFF
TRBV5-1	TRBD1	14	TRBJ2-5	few	TGCGCCAGCAGCTCCGGACAGGGCCAAGAGACCCAGTACTTC	CASSSGQGQETQYF
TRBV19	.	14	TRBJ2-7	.	TGTGCCAGTAGTACAGGGAAAGGGCCCTACGAGCAGTACTTC	CASSTGKGPYEQYF
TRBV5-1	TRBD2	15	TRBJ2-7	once	TGCGCCAGCAGCACACTCTATTCTAGCGGAGGAGAGCAGTACTTC	CASSTLYSSGGEQYF
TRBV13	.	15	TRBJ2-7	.	TGTGCCAGCAGTCGCGGCGGGGGCGAGACCTACGAGCAGTACTTC	CASSRGGGETYEQYF
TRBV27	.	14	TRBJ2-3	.	TGTGCCAGCAGTCTGCAGGCGCTCACAGATACGCAGTATTTT	CASSLQALTDTQYF
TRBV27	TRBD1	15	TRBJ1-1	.	TGTGCCAGCAGTTGGGGACAGGGTTGGAACACTGAAGCTTTCTTT	CASSWGQGWNTEAFF
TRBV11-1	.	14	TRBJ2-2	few	TGTGCCAGCAGCGCCGGTCCGAACACCGGGGAGCTGTTTTTT	CASSAGPNTGELFF